This T cell receptor beta chain was captured by sequencing in a study of OX40 agonist ivuxolimab in advanced cancers. Study at large: Every 2 weeks, patients got intravenous ivuxolimab at one of six dose levels (0.01-10 mg/kg). In three patients, partial responses were observed, one with hepatocellular carcinoma and two with cutaneous melanoma.

Sequencing used immunoSEQ multiplex PCR; TCRdb keeps in-frame clones, though not all of them. The sample carries fewer than 120,000 clones, roughly 87% recorded once. The CDR3 consists of 15 residues. Trimming left V 1 base short and J 8 bases short, with 14 bases between. The germline CDR1 and CDR2 sequences are MDHEN and SYDVKM. This chain joins TRBV28 and TRBJ2-2; unclear D gene. The sequence was collected from an adult with an advanced solid tumor such as melanoma, head and neck, liver or kidney cancer. Specimen: CD4+ or CD8+ T cells sorted from blood, collected in a trial of the OX40 agonist ivuxolimab. The chain's CDR3 is CASSLLPNDVGELFF. The CDR3 DNA is TGTGCCAGCAGTTTATTACCCAACGACGTGGGGGAGCTGTTTTTT.